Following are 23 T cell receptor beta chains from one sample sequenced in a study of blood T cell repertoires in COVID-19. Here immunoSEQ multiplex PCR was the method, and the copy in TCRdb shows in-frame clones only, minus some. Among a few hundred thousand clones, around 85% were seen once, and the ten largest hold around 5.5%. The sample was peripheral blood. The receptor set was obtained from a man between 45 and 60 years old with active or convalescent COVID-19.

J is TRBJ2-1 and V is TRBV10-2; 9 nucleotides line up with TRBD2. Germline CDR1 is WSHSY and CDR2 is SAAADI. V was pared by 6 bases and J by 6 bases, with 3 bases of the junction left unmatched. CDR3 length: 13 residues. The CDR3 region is CASRAGGINEQFF. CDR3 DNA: TGCGCCAGCAGGGCGGGAGGGATCAATGAGCAGTTCTTC.

The CDR3 DNA sequence: TGTGCCAGCAGCAAATCTGAGACTAGGGGTGTAGATGAGCAGTTCTTC. Translated, it gives CASSKSETRGVDEQFF. The rearrangement links TRBV21-1 to TRBJ2-1; TRBD2 was called by the table and not checked on the DNA. TRBV21-1 is designated a pseudogene. The CDR3 totals 16 residues.

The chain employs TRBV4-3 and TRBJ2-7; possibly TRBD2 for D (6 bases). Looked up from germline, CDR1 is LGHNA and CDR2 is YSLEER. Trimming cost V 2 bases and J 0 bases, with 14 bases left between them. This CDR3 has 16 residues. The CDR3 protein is CASSQYWDLSSYEQYF. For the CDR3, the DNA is TGCGCCAGCAGCCAATACTGGGACTTAAGCTCCTACGAGCAGTACTTC.

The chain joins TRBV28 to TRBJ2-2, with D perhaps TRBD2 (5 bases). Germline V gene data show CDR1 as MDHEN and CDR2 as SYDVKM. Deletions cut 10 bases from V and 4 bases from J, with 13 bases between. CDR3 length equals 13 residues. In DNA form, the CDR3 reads TGTGCCACTACCCCCCGGGGCACCGGGGAGCTGTTTTTT. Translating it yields CATTPRGTGELFF.

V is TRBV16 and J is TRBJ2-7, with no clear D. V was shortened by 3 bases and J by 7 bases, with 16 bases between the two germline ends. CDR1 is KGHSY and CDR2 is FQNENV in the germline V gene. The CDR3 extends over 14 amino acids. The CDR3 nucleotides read TGTGCCAGCAGCCATTTGACTGAGGTAGAAGAGCAGTACTTC. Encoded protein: CASSHLTEVEEQYF.

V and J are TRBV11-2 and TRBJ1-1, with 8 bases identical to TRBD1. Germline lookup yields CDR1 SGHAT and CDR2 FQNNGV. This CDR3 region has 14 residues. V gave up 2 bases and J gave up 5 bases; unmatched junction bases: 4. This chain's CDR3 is CASSLKRQGTEAFF. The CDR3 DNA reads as TGTGCCAGCAGCTTAAAGAGACAGGGGACTGAAGCTTTCTTT.

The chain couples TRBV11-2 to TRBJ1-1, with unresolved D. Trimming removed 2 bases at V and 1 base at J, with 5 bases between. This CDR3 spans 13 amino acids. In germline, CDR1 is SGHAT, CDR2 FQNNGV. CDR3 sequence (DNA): TGTGCCAGCAGCTTAATCCGGAACACTGAAGCTTTCTTT. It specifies CASSLIRNTEAFF.

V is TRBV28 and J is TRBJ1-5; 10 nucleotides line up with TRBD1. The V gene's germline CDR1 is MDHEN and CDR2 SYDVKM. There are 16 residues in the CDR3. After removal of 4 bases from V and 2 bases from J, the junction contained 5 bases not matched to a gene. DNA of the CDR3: TGTGCCAGCAGTTCGGGACAGGGGTTTCGCAATCAGCCCCAGCATTTT. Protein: CASSSGQGFRNQPQHF.

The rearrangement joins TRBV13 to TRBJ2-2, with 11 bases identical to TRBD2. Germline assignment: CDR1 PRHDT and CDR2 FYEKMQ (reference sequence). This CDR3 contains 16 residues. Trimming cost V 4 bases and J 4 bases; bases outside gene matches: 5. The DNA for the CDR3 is TGTGCCAGCAGCTGGACTAGCGGGTTACTCACCGGGGAGCTGTTTTTT. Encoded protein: CASSWTSGLLTGELFF. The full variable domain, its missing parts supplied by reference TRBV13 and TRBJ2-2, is AAGVIQSPRHLIKEKRETATLKCYPIPRHDTVYWYQQGPGQDPQFLISFYEKMQSDKGSIPDRFSAQQFSDYHSELNMSSLELGDSALYFCASSWTSGLLTGELFFGEGSRLTVL.

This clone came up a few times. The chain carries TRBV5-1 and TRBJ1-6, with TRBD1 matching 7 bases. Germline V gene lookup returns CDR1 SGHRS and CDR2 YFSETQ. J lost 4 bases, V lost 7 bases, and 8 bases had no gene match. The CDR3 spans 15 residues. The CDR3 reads CASRPTGVYNSPLHF. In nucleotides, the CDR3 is TGCGCCAGCCGACCCACAGGGGTATATAATTCACCCCTCCACTTT.

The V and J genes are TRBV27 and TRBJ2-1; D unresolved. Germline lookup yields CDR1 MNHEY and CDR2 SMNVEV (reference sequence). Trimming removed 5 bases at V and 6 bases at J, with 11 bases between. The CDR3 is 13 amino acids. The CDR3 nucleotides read TGTGCCAGCAGTCAGACTGAGAGCAATGAGCAGTTCTTC. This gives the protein CASSQTESNEQFF.

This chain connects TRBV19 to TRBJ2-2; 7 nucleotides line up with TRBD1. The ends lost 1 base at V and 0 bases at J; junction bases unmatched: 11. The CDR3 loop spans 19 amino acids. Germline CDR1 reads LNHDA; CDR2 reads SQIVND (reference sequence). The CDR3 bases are TGTGCCAGTAGTATAGTTCCGGGACAGAAAGATGCGAACACCGGGGAGCTGTTTTTT. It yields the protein CASSIVPGQKDANTGELFF.

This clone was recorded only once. CDR3 nucleotide sequence: TGTGCCAGCAGTTTTCCGGGACAGGAAGGTGAGCAGTTCTTC. Amino acid sequence: CASSFPGQEGEQFF. V and J are TRBV6-5 and TRBJ2-1, with 8 positions matching TRBD1. CDR1 and CDR2 (germline): MNHEY, SVGAGI. The CDR3 has 14 amino acids. The V segment lost 4 bases and the J segment 9 bases; nucleotides outside the gene matches: 8.

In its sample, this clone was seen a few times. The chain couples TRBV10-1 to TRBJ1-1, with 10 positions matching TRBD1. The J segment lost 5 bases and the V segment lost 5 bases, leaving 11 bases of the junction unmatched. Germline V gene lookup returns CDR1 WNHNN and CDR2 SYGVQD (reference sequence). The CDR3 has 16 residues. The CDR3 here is CASSPFSRDRGTEAFF. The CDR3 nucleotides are TGCGCCAGCAGTCCATTTTCTCGGGACAGGGGAACTGAAGCTTTCTTT.

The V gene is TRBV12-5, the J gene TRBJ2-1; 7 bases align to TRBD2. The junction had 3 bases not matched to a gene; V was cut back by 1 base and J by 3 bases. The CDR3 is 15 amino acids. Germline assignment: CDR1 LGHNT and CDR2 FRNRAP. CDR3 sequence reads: CASGLGSGIYNEQFF. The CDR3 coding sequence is TGTGCTAGTGGTTTGGGGAGCGGGATCTACAATGAGCAGTTCTTC.

The CDR3 DNA is TGTGCCAGTAGTCTACGCTCAGCGACCACCGGGGAGCTGTTTTTT. Translating gives CASSLRSATTGELFF. V and J are TRBV19 and TRBJ2-2; D is ambiguous. Germline V gene lookup returns CDR1 LNHDA and CDR2 SQIVND (reference sequence). The V gene lost 5 bases and the J gene lost 4 bases, with 14 bases spanning the gap. This CDR3 region has 15 residues.

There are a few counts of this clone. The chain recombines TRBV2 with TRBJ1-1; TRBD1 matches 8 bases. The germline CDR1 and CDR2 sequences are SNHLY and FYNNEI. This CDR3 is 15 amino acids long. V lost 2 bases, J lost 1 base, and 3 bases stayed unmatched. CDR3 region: CASSEQGAPNTEAFF. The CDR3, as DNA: TGTGCCAGCAGTGAACAGGGGGCCCCGAACACTGAAGCTTTCTTT.

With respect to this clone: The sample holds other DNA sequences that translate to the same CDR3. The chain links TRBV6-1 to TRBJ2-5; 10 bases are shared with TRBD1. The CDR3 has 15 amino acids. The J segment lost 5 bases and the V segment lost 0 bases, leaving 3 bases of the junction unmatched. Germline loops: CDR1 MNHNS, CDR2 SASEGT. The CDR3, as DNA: TGTGCCAGCAGTGAAGCGACAGGGGGCAGGGAGACCCAGTACTTC. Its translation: CASSEATGGRETQYF.

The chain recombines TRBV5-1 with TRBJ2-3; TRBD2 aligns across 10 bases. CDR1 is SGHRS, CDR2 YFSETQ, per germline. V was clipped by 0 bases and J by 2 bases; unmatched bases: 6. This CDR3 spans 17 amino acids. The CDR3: CASSLALLAGITDTQYF. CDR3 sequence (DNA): TGCGCCAGCAGCTTGGCCCTACTAGCGGGAATCACAGATACGCAGTATTTT.

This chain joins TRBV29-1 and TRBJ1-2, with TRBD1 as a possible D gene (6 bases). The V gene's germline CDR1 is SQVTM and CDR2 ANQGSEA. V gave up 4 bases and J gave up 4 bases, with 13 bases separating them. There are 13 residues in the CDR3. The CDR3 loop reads CSVVGTNLYGYTF. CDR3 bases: TGCAGCGTTGTAGGGACAAACCTCTATGGCTACACCTTC. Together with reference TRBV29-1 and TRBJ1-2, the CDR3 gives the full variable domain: SAVISQKPSRDICQRGTSLTIQCQVDSQVTMMFWYRQQPGQSLTLIATANQGSEATYESGFVIDKFPISRPNLTFSTLTVSNMSPEDSSIYLCSVVGTNLYGYTFGSGTRLTVV.

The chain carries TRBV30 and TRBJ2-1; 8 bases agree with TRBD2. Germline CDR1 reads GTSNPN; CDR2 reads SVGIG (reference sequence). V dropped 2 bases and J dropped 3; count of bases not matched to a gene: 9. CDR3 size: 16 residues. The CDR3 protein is CAWSTRTSRNYNEQFF. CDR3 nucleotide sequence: TGTGCCTGGAGTACCCGGACTAGCCGAAACTACAATGAGCAGTTCTTC. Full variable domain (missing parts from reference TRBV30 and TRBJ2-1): SQTIHQWPATLVQPVGSPLSLECTVEGTSNPNLYWYRQAAGRGLQLLFYSVGIGQISSEVPQNLSASRPQDRQFILSSKKLLLSDSGFYLCAWSTRTSRNYNEQFFGPGTRLTVL.

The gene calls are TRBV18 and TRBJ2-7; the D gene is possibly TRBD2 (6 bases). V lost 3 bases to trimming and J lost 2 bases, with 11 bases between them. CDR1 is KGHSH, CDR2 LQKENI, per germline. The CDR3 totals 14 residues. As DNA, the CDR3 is TGTGCCAGCTCACCCACCGGGGGAGCCTACGAGCAGTACTTC. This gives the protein CASSPTGGAYEQYF.

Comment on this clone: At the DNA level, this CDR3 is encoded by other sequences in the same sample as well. In DNA form, the CDR3 reads TGTGCCAGCAGTGTGACAGGGGGGGGAAATCAGCCCCAGCATTTT. Translated, it gives CASSVTGGGNQPQHF. The chain carries TRBV28 and TRBJ1-5, with 9 positions matching TRBD1. The CDR3 is made up of 15 amino acids. V gave up 5 bases and J gave up 4 bases; unmatched junction bases: 6. Germline CDR1 and CDR2: MDHEN and SYDVKM.